This is a list of T cell receptor beta chains from one sample in a study of beta chain features in type 1 diabetes. TCRdb's table, derived via immunoSEQ multiplex PCR, lists solely in-frame clones and lacks some. The sample holds 150,000 to 190,000 clones, 8.1% seen once. Sequencing was carried out using central memory CD4+ T cells from blood. The source is a man in his late teens or twenties in good health. Each CDR3 is given with its conserved first and last residue. A D gene is named only where the DNA matches it firmly. Only some rows state a clone size, as once, few, many or a class for expanded clones.

CDR3 protein: CAISESRRVGTGDPGANVLTF
CDR3 DNA: TGTGCCATCAGTGAGTCCCGTAGGGTGGGGACAGGGGATCCTGGGGCCAACGTCCTGACTTTC
D gene: TRBD1
clone size: few
V gene: TRBV10-3
J gene: TRBJ2-6

CDR3 protein: CAWSGDRGNTGELFF
CDR3 DNA: TGTGCCTGGAGTGGAGACAGGGGGAACACCGGGGAGCTGTTTTTT
D gene: TRBD1
clone size: few
V gene: TRBV30
J gene: TRBJ2-2

CDR3 protein: CASSFELAGGPLFF
CDR3 DNA: TGTGCCAGCAGCTTCGAACTAGCGGGGGGGCCTCTATTCTTC
D gene: TRBD2
clone size: few
V gene: TRBV5-5
J gene: TRBJ2-1

CDR3 protein: CASSLLLAGEQFF
CDR3 DNA: TGCGCCAGCAGCTTGCTCCTAGCGGGAGAGCAGTTCTTC
D gene: TRBD2
clone size: -
V gene: TRBV5-1
J gene: TRBJ2-1

CDR3 protein: CAWTIAGAETQYF
CDR3 DNA: TGTGCCTGGACCATAGCGGGGGCGGAGACCCAGTACTTC
D gene: TRBD2
clone size: -
V gene: TRBV30
J gene: TRBJ2-5

CDR3 protein: CASSQVKAGGGNEQFF
CDR3 DNA: TGCGCCAGCAGCCAAGTGAAGGCGGGAGGGGGCAATGAGCAGTTCTTC
D gene: TRBD2
clone size: many
V gene: TRBV4-3
J gene: TRBJ2-1

CDR3 protein: CASSSRDRATYEQYF
CDR3 DNA: TGTGCCAGCAGCTCACGGGACAGGGCGACCTACGAGCAGTACTTC
D gene: TRBD1
clone size: -
V gene: TRBV11-2
J gene: TRBJ2-7

CDR3 protein: CASSLARARETQYF
CDR3 DNA: TGTGCCAGCAGCTTAGCCAGGGCTCGGGAGACCCAGTACTTC
D gene: -
clone size: -
V gene: TRBV7-2
J gene: TRBJ2-5

CDR3 protein: CASSFQGGNTGELFF
CDR3 DNA: TGTGCCAGCAGTTTCCAGGGTGGGAACACCGGGGAGCTGTTTTTT
D gene: -
clone size: -
V gene: TRBV6-6
J gene: TRBJ2-2

CDR3 protein: CASSLFEMNTEAFF
CDR3 DNA: TGTGCCAGCAGCTTATTTGAGATGAACACTGAAGCTTTCTTT
D gene: -
clone size: -
V gene: TRBV5-6
J gene: TRBJ1-1

CDR3 protein: CASSPRGRYQETQYF
CDR3 DNA: TGTGCCAGCAGCCCTAGGGGCAGGTACCAAGAGACCCAGTACTTC
D gene: -
clone size: few
V gene: TRBV5-5
J gene: TRBJ2-5

CDR3 protein: CASSLEAGVYTQYF
CDR3 DNA: TGTGCCAGCAGCTTAGAGGCGGGGGTTTATACGCAGTATTTT
D gene: TRBD2
clone size: many
V gene: TRBV7-2
J gene: TRBJ2-3

CDR3 protein: CASSADISTNEKLFF
CDR3 DNA: TGTGCCAGCAGCGCGGACATCTCAACTAATGAAAAACTGTTTTTT
D gene: -
clone size: few
V gene: TRBV5-4
J gene: TRBJ1-4

CDR3 protein: CASSLGTSEYNEQFF
CDR3 DNA: TGTGCCAGCAGCTTAGGGACTAGCGAGTACAATGAGCAGTTCTTC
D gene: TRBD2
clone size: many
V gene: TRBV5-8
J gene: TRBJ2-1

CDR3 protein: CASSGGGYSNQPQHF
CDR3 DNA: TGTGCCAGCAGTGGAGGTGGTTATAGCAATCAGCCCCAGCATTTT
D gene: -
clone size: few
V gene: TRBV2
J gene: TRBJ1-5

CDR3 protein: CASSLGGVGEKLFF
CDR3 DNA: TGTGCCAGCAGCTTGGGGGGAGTTGGGGAAAAACTGTTTTTT
D gene: -
clone size: -
V gene: TRBV5-4
J gene: TRBJ1-4

CDR3 protein: CASSSRWSEQFF
CDR3 DNA: TGTGCCAGCAGCTCGAGATGGAGTGAGCAGTTCTTC
D gene: -
clone size: few
V gene: TRBV7-2
J gene: TRBJ2-1

CDR3 protein: CASSFVSGNYGYTF
CDR3 DNA: TGTGCCAGCAGCTTTGTCAGCGGAAACTATGGCTACACCTTC
D gene: -
clone size: -
V gene: TRBV7-8
J gene: TRBJ1-2

CDR3 protein: CASSYWASGMRETQYF
CDR3 DNA: TGTGCCAGCAGCTACTGGGCTAGCGGGATGAGAGAGACCCAGTACTTC
D gene: TRBD2
clone size: -
V gene: TRBV5-8
J gene: TRBJ2-5

CDR3 protein: CAISGDRGGQPQHF
CDR3 DNA: TGTGCCATCAGTGGCGACAGGGGTGGGCAGCCCCAGCATTTT
D gene: TRBD1
clone size: -
V gene: TRBV10-3
J gene: TRBJ1-5

CDR3 protein: CASSYQGGAYEAFF
CDR3 DNA: TGTGCCAGCAGTTACCAGGGGGGTGCCTATGAAGCTTTCTTT
D gene: TRBD1
clone size: few
V gene: TRBV6-5
J gene: TRBJ1-1

CDR3 protein: CASSVASGRAQETQYF
CDR3 DNA: TGTGCCAGCAGCGTAGCTAGCGGGAGGGCCCAAGAGACCCAGTACTTC
D gene: TRBD2
clone size: few
V gene: TRBV9
J gene: TRBJ2-5

CDR3 protein: CASSIREQGNGDTQYF
CDR3 DNA: TGTGCCAGCAGCATCCGGGAACAGGGGAACGGCGATACGCAGTATTTT
D gene: TRBD1
clone size: many
V gene: TRBV7-8
J gene: TRBJ2-3

CDR3 protein: CASSIQGAPPYNEQFF
CDR3 DNA: TGTGCCAGTAGTATCCAGGGGGCCCCCCCCTACAATGAGCAGTTCTTC
D gene: TRBD1
clone size: -
V gene: TRBV19
J gene: TRBJ2-1

CDR3 protein: CASSVTGTGWEKLFF
CDR3 DNA: TGTGCCAGCAGCGTCACCGGGACAGGCTGGGAAAAACTGTTTTTT
D gene: TRBD1
clone size: few
V gene: TRBV9
J gene: TRBJ1-4

CDR3 protein: CASQRSSSGNTIYF
CDR3 DNA: TGTGCCAGCCAGAGGAGTTCCTCTGGAAACACCATATATTTT
D gene: -
clone size: few
V gene: TRBV28
J gene: TRBJ1-3

CDR3 protein: CASSLGGSSGSHNEQFF
CDR3 DNA: TGTGCCAGCAGCTTAGGAGGGTCTAGCGGGAGCCACAATGAGCAGTTCTTC
D gene: TRBD2
clone size: -
V gene: TRBV11-2
J gene: TRBJ2-1

CDR3 protein: CASSQEMRTEPQHF
CDR3 DNA: TGCGCCAGCAGCCAAGAAATGCGAACAGAGCCCCAGCATTTT
D gene: -
clone size: few
V gene: TRBV4-1
J gene: TRBJ1-5

CDR3 protein: CASSLQRGTEAFF
CDR3 DNA: TGTGCCAGCAGCCTCCAAAGGGGCACTGAAGCTTTCTTT
D gene: -
clone size: -
V gene: TRBV14
J gene: TRBJ1-1

CDR3 protein: CASRKSGTGGLSTGELFF
CDR3 DNA: TGTGCCAGTAGAAAGTCCGGGACAGGGGGTTTGAGCACCGGGGAGCTGTTTTTT
D gene: TRBD1
clone size: -
V gene: TRBV19
J gene: TRBJ2-2

CDR3 protein: CASSLTPGGGAYEQYF
CDR3 DNA: TGTGCCAGCAGTTTAACGCCAGGGGGCGGCGCATACGAGCAGTACTTC
D gene: TRBD1
clone size: -
V gene: TRBV28
J gene: TRBJ2-7

CDR3 protein: CASSLSVGAYEQYF
CDR3 DNA: TGTGCCAGCAGCTTGTCCGTGGGAGCCTACGAGCAGTACTTC
D gene: -
clone size: few
V gene: TRBV5-5
J gene: TRBJ2-7

CDR3 protein: CAWGTQVGTEAFF
CDR3 DNA: TGTGCCTGGGGAACTCAGGTTGGAACTGAAGCTTTCTTT
D gene: -
clone size: few
V gene: TRBV30
J gene: TRBJ1-1

CDR3 protein: CASSPSTGLQETQYF
CDR3 DNA: TGCGCCAGCAGCCCGTCGACAGGCTTACAAGAGACCCAGTACTTC
D gene: -
clone size: few
V gene: TRBV5-1
J gene: TRBJ2-5

CDR3 protein: CASSYRGVAFF
CDR3 DNA: TGTGCCAGCAGTTACAGGGGGGTAGCTTTCTTT
D gene: TRBD1
clone size: few
V gene: TRBV28
J gene: TRBJ1-1

CDR3 protein: CSVGTGTGVYYEQYF
CDR3 DNA: TGCAGCGTTGGGACAGGGACAGGGGTATACTACGAGCAGTACTTC
D gene: TRBD1
clone size: few
V gene: TRBV29-1
J gene: TRBJ2-7

CDR3 protein: CASSMETSGRTGELFF
CDR3 DNA: TGTGCCAGTAGTATGGAGACTAGCGGGAGGACCGGGGAGCTGTTTTTT
D gene: TRBD2
clone size: few
V gene: TRBV19
J gene: TRBJ2-2

CDR3 protein: CASSQVGLAVGETQYF
CDR3 DNA: TGTGCCAGCAGCCAAGTCGGGCTAGCTGTCGGGGAGACCCAGTACTTC
D gene: -
clone size: -
V gene: TRBV14
J gene: TRBJ2-5

CDR3 protein: CASSLEARLTDTQYF
CDR3 DNA: TGTGCCAGCAGCTTAGAGGCTAGGCTCACAGATACGCAGTATTTT
D gene: -
clone size: few
V gene: TRBV7-2
J gene: TRBJ2-3

CDR3 protein: CASSLGQANEKLFF
CDR3 DNA: TGCGCCAGCAGCCTGGGACAGGCTAATGAAAAACTGTTTTTT
D gene: TRBD1
clone size: few
V gene: TRBV5-1
J gene: TRBJ1-4

CDR3 protein: CASSLTAQETQYF
CDR3 DNA: TGTGCCAGCAGCTTAACAGCACAAGAGACCCAGTACTTC
D gene: -
clone size: few
V gene: TRBV7-3
J gene: TRBJ2-5

CDR3 protein: CASSLGRGNYGYTF
CDR3 DNA: TGTGCCAGCAGCTTAGGAAGGGGGAACTATGGCTACACCTTC
D gene: -
clone size: -
V gene: TRBV7-2
J gene: TRBJ1-2

CDR3 protein: CASSRSAGGQNIQYF
CDR3 DNA: TGTGCCAGCAGTCGATCGGCGGGAGGGCAGAACATTCAGTACTTC
D gene: TRBD2
clone size: -
V gene: TRBV2
J gene: TRBJ2-4

CDR3 protein: CASSLEYLGTGGVETQYF
CDR3 DNA: TGTGCCAGCAGCTTAGAGTATTTAGGGACAGGGGGTGTAGAGACCCAGTACTTC
D gene: TRBD1
clone size: once
V gene: TRBV7-6
J gene: TRBJ2-5

CDR3 protein: CASSPRGDNEKLFF
CDR3 DNA: TGTGCCAGCAGCCCTCGGGGAGATAATGAAAAACTGTTTTTT
D gene: -
clone size: many
V gene: TRBV9
J gene: TRBJ1-4